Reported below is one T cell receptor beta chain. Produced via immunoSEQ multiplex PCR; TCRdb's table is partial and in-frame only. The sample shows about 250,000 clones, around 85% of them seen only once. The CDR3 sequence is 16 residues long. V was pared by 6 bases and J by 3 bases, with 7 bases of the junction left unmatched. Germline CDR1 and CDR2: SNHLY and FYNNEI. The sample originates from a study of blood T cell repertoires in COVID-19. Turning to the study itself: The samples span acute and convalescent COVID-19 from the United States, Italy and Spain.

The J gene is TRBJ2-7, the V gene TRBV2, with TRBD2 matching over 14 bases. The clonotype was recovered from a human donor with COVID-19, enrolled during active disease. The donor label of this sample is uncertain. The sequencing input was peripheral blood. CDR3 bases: TGTGCCAGCAGCGGCGGGACTAGCGGGAGTTACTACGAGCAGTACTTC. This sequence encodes CASSGGTSGSYYEQYF.